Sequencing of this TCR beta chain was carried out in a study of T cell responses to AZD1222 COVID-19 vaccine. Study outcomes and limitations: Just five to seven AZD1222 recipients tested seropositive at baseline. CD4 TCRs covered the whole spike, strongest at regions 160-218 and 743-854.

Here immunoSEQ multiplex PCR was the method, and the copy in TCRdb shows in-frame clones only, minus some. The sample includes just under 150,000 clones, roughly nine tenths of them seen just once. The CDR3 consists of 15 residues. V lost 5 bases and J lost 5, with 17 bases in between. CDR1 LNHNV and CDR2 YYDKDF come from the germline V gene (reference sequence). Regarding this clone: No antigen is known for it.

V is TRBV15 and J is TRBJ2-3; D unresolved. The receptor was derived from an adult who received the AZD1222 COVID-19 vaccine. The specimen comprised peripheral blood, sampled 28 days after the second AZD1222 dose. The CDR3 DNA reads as TGTGCCACCAGCCACAAGAACAAGGGAATAGATACGCAGTATTTT. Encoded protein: CATSHKNKGIDTQYF.